This TCR beta chain was captured by sequencing in a study of blood T cell repertoires in COVID-19. Method: immunoSEQ multiplex PCR; TCRdb's copy keeps in-frame clones and lacks some. The sample yields some 110,000 clones, roughly nine tenths seen once. The CDR3 runs 14 residues. Germline trimming cut 8 bases from V and 4 bases from J; bases unmatched to any gene: 8. Germline V gene lookup returns CDR1 MNHEY and CDR2 SVGAGI. Material for sequencing was peripheral blood. The chain combines TRBV6-5 with TRBJ1-5, with 7 bases that match TRBD1. The sequence was collected from a man aged 40-55 years with acute or convalescent COVID-19. CDR3 bases: TGTGCCAGCGGGGACGGACAGGCTAATCAGCCCCAGCATTTT. Amino acids: CASGDGQANQPQHF.